The 2 T cell receptor beta chains listed next were all sequenced from one sample in a study of radiotherapy plus CTLA-4 blockade in lung cancer (dated by TCRdb to the late 2010s). The library was obtained by the immunoSEQ multiplex PCR assay. The table comes from immuneACCESS by way of TCRdb, which keeps in-frame sequences with V and J called. Part of the clones is missing from these tables; in studies checked, under half for an unresolved V gene and the rest for unknown reasons. For this sample the table gives tens of thousands of clones, of which roughly four fifths were detected only once. Together, the top ten hold about 2.7% of the sample. Sequences were derived from peripheral blood, sampled from a patient treated with radiotherapy plus ipilimumab. These receptors came from a human donor with non-small cell lung cancer whose response to radiotherapy plus ipilimumab could not be evaluated.

The chain has TRBV2 and TRBJ1-1; D gene uncertain. CDR1 is SNHLY and CDR2 is FYNNEI in the germline V gene. The ends were cut back, 7 bases at V and 2 bases at J, with 14 bases in the middle. CDR3 length: 14 amino acids. This CDR3 is CASKEAETNTEAFF. The CDR3 DNA follows: TGTGCCAGCAAGGAGGCGGAAACCAACACTGAAGCTTTCTTT.

The chain uses TRBV30 and TRBJ2-1, with TRBD1 matching over 9 bases. The CDR3 sequence is 15 residues long. CDR1 and CDR2 from the germline V gene are GTSNPN and SVGIG (reference sequence). Trimming took 5 bases from V and 3 from J; bases not matched to a gene: 8. CDR3 loop: CAWVGGQGYYNEQFF. Written as DNA, the CDR3 is TGTGCCTGGGTAGGGGGACAGGGATACTACAATGAGCAGTTCTTC. Combining the CDR3 with reference TRBV30 and TRBJ2-1 gives the whole variable domain SQTIHQWPATLVQPVGSPLSLECTVEGTSNPNLYWYRQAAGRGLQLLFYSVGIGQISSEVPQNLSASRPQDRQFILSSKKLLLSDSGFYLCAWVGGQGYYNEQFFGPGTRLTVL.